This is a list of T cell receptor beta chains from one sample in a study of control samples from healthy donors and cancer patients. The table came from immunoSEQ multiplex PCR; TCRdb's copy has only in-frame clones and leaves some out. The sample carries about 140,000 clones, just under 95% recorded once. Sequences were obtained from blood. These receptors were obtained from a man aged 25 to 40 in good health. CDR3s include the opening cysteine and the closing phenylalanine or tryptophan. A D gene is named only where the DNA matches it firmly. Clone size is given for some rows only: seen once, a few or many times, or a class if the clone is expanded.

CDR3	DNA	size	J	V	D
CASSLYGRSSGRRVYNEQFF	TGTGCCAGCAGCTTATATGGCCGGTCTAGCGGGAGAAGGGTATACAATGAGCAGTTCTTC	few	TRBJ2-1	TRBV13	TRBD2
CASSYGVKRAFF	TGTGCCAGCAGTTACGGGGTCAAAAGGGCTTTCTTT	once	TRBJ1-1	TRBV12-3/TRBV12-4	NA
CASSFSSADTQYF	TGCGCCAGCAGCTTTTCTTCCGCAGATACGCAGTATTTT	NA	TRBJ2-3	TRBV5-1	NA
CASRRSVVGGWDEQFF	TGCGCCAGCAGACGTTCAGTGGTGGGGGGTTGGGATGAGCAGTTCTTC	NA	TRBJ2-1	TRBV5-1	NA
CASRTPSGGADTQYF	TGTGCCAGCAGGACTCCCAGCGGGGGAGCAGATACGCAGTATTTT	NA	TRBJ2-3	TRBV6-5	TRBD2
CASSEASGQGFDEQYF	TGTGCCAGCAGTGAAGCATCGGGACAGGGCTTCGACGAGCAGTACTTC	many	TRBJ2-7	TRBV6-1	TRBD1
CARSLGNTYEQYF	TGTGCCAGAAGCTTGGGTAACACCTACGAGCAGTACTTC	NA	TRBJ2-7	TRBV5-3	NA
CALTHNRGGGNEKLFF	TGTGCCCTGACCCATAACAGGGGCGGGGGTAATGAAAAACTGTTTTTT	NA	TRBJ1-4	TRBV30	TRBD1
CASSQVESYNEQFF	TGCGCCAGCAGCCAAGTGGAGTCCTACAATGAGCAGTTCTTC	NA	TRBJ2-1	TRBV4-3	NA
CASSLELATEQYF	TGCGCCAGCAGCTTGGAACTAGCGACCGAGCAGTACTTC	NA	TRBJ2-7	TRBV5-1	TRBD2
CASSTGYGYTF	TGTGCCAGCAGCACAGGCTATGGCTACACCTTC	few	TRBJ1-2	TRBV25-1	NA
CASSYAGLQETQYF	TGTGCCAGCAGTTACGCGGGACTTCAAGAGACCCAGTACTTC	NA	TRBJ2-5	TRBV6-5	NA
CATSNLTGSNEKLFF	TGTGCCACCAGCAACCTTACAGGGAGCAATGAAAAACTGTTTTTT	NA	TRBJ1-4	TRBV15	NA
CASSLAGRTDTQYF	TGCGCCAGCAGCTTGGCAGGGCGCACAGATACGCAGTATTTT	few	TRBJ2-3	TRBV5-1	NA
CASSLVREAEAFF	TGTGCCAGCAGCTTAGTTAGGGAGGCTGAAGCTTTCTTT	NA	TRBJ1-1	TRBV11-2	NA
CASSSGLLPEQFF	TGTGCCAGCAGCTCGGGGCTCTTGCCTGAGCAGTTCTTC	NA	TRBJ2-1	TRBV5-4	NA
CASRQGRSSGNTIYF	TGTGCCAGCAGGCAGGGACGGAGCTCTGGAAACACCATATATTTT	NA	TRBJ1-3	TRBV2	NA
CASSRHYTEAFF	TGTGCCAGCAGCCGACACTACACTGAAGCTTTCTTT	NA	TRBJ1-1	TRBV3-1/TRBV3-2	NA
CSAPTLYGEAFF	TGCAGCGCCCCTACCCTGTACGGTGAAGCTTTCTTT	NA	TRBJ1-1	TRBV29-1	NA
CSVWETNPSGETQYF	TGCAGCGTGTGGGAGACAAACCCGTCCGGGGAGACCCAGTACTTC	once	TRBJ2-5	TRBV29-1	NA
CASSLGPYRGSSYEQYF	TGTGCCAGCAGTCTAGGGCCGTACAGGGGAAGCTCCTACGAGCAGTACTTC	NA	TRBJ2-7	TRBV6-2/TRBV6-3	TRBD1
CASRIQDEQFF	TGTGCCAGCAGAATCCAGGACGAGCAGTTCTTC	NA	TRBJ2-1	TRBV12-3/TRBV12-4	NA
CSVPAANTEAFF	TGCAGCGTTCCGGCAGCGAACACTGAAGCTTTCTTT	NA	TRBJ1-1	TRBV29-1	NA
CASSLALGQLYF	TGTGCCAGCAGCTTAGCGCTCGGACAGTTGTACTTC	NA	TRBJ2-7	TRBV7-9	NA
CASSMIGAEAFF	TGTGCCAGTAGTATGATCGGCGCTGAAGCTTTCTTT	once	TRBJ1-1	TRBV19	NA
CASSFYPSGSTDTQYF	TGTGCCAGCAGCTTTTATCCAAGCGGGAGCACAGATACGCAGTATTTT	NA	TRBJ2-3	TRBV7-6	NA
CASVEQGAPYEQYF	TGTGCCAGCGTCGAACAGGGAGCTCCCTACGAGCAGTACTTC	NA	TRBJ2-7	TRBV28	NA
CASSSGSTAYNSPLHF	TGTGCCAGCAGTTCTGGATCGACGGCCTATAATTCACCCCTCCACTTT	once	TRBJ1-6	TRBV28	NA
CASSLTTGGYGYTF	TGTGCCAGCAGCCTGACGACAGGGGGCTATGGCTACACCTTC	NA	TRBJ1-2	TRBV9	TRBD1
CASSLTGFGTEAFF	TGTGCCAGCAGCCTGACAGGGTTCGGCACTGAAGCTTTCTTT	NA	TRBJ1-1	TRBV28	TRBD1
CATGWRVNEQFF	TGTGCCACCGGGTGGAGGGTCAATGAGCAGTTCTTC	NA	TRBJ2-1	TRBV2	NA
CASSQELAVVETQYF	TGTGCCAGCAGCCAAGAACTAGCGGTCGTCGAGACCCAGTACTTC	NA	TRBJ2-5	TRBV3-1/TRBV3-2	TRBD2
CASSYRRNTGELFF	TGTGCCAGCAGTTACCGGAGGAACACCGGGGAGCTGTTTTTT	few	TRBJ2-2	TRBV6-2/TRBV6-3	NA
CASGTGPNTEAFF	TGTGCCAGCGGGACAGGGCCGAACACTGAAGCTTTCTTT	NA	TRBJ1-1	TRBV9	TRBD1
CASSLAERGEQYF	TGTGCTAGCAGCTTAGCAGAAAGAGGGGAGCAGTACTTC	NA	TRBJ2-7	TRBV7-7	NA
CASSHLAGGKYEQYF	TGCGCCAGCAGCCACCTAGCGGGAGGGAAGTACGAGCAGTACTTC	NA	TRBJ2-7	TRBV5-1	TRBD2
CASSLDLSGRTQYF	TGTGCCAGCAGCTTAGATCTAAGCGGCAGGACCCAGTACTTC	once	TRBJ2-5	TRBV11-2	NA
CASSEARAGEAFF	TGTGCCAGCAGTGAAGCGCGGGCCGGTGAAGCTTTCTTT	NA	TRBJ1-1	TRBV6-1	NA
CASNGNSYGYTF	TGTGCCAGCAACGGGAACAGCTATGGCTACACCTTC	NA	TRBJ1-2	TRBV28	NA
CASSEWSLAVGTDTQYF	TGTGCCAGTAGTGAGTGGTCCCTAGCGGTGGGCACAGATACGCAGTATTTT	NA	TRBJ2-3	TRBV6-1	TRBD2
CASSLVASGRFNTQYF	TGCGCCAGCAGCTTGGTGGCTAGCGGGAGGTTTAATACGCAGTATTTT	NA	TRBJ2-3	TRBV5-1	TRBD2
CASSLRMGYEQFF	TGTGCCAGCAGCTTGCGGATGGGGTATGAGCAGTTCTTC	NA	TRBJ2-1	TRBV7-3	NA
CASSAQGGLNSPLHF	TGTGCCAGCAGCGCCCAAGGGGGGTTAAATTCACCCCTCCACTTT	NA	TRBJ1-6	TRBV5-4	NA
CASSQPGRKNTGELFF	TGTGCCAGCAGCCAACCGGGACGGAAGAACACCGGGGAGCTGTTTTTT	NA	TRBJ2-2	TRBV5-6	NA
CSARDHPEQYF	TGCAGTGCTAGAGATCACCCCGAGCAGTACTTC	NA	TRBJ2-7	TRBV20-1	NA
CASSTGNSNQPQHF	TGTGCCAGCAGCACAGGTAACAGCAATCAGCCCCAGCATTTT	NA	TRBJ1-5	TRBV2	NA
CASSPLGTVNQPQHF	TGTGCCAGCTCACCACTTGGGACAGTCAATCAGCCCCAGCATTTT	NA	TRBJ1-5	TRBV18	TRBD1
CSPLHTEAFF	TGCAGTCCATTGCACACTGAAGCTTTCTTT	NA	TRBJ1-1	TRBV20-1	NA
CASSFSWTEAFF	TGTGCCAGCAGTTTTTCGTGGACAGAAGCTTTCTTT	NA	TRBJ1-1	TRBV28	NA
CASSILTSDTGELFF	TGTGCCAGTAGTATCCTGACTAGCGATACCGGGGAGCTGTTTTTT	once	TRBJ2-2	TRBV19	TRBD2
CASSVDQGAGIYEQYF	TGTGCCAGCTCGGTGGATCAGGGGGCAGGAATCTACGAGCAGTACTTC	once	TRBJ2-7	TRBV18	TRBD1
CASSSKKLAATGEQYF	TGCGCCAGCAGCTCTAAAAAATTGGCAGCAACTGGCGAGCAGTACTTC	NA	TRBJ2-7	TRBV5-1	NA
CASSPDVDSGNQPQHF	TGTGCCAGCAGCCCCGACGTAGACAGTGGGAATCAGCCCCAGCATTTT	NA	TRBJ1-5	TRBV7-9	NA
CASSEAAEQFF	TGTGCCAGCAGTGAAGCGGCTGAGCAGTTCTTC	NA	TRBJ2-1	TRBV6-1	NA
CASSVPGTSGGPLRNTGELFF	TGTGCCAGCAGCGTACCCGGGACTAGCGGGGGGCCCCTAAGAAACACCGGGGAGCTGTTTTTT	NA	TRBJ2-2	TRBV7-6	TRBD2